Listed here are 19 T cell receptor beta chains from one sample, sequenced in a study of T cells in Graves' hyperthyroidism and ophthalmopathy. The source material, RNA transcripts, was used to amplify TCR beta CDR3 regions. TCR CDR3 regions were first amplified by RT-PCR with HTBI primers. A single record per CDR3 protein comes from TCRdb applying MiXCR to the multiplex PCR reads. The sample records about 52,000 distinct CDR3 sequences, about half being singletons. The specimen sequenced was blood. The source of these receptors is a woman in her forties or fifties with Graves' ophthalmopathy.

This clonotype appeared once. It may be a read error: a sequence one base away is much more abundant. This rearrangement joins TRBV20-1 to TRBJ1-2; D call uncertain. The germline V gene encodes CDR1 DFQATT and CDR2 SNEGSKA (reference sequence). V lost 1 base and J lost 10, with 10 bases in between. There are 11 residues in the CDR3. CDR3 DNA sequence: TGCAGTGCTAGAGGGGCGGATGCCTACACCTTC. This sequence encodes CSARGADAYTF.

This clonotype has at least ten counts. CDR3 loop: CASSRVQGQETQYF. As DNA, the CDR3 is TGCGCCAGCAGCCGGGTGCAGGGCCAAGAGACCCAGTACTTC. This chain connects TRBV5-1 to TRBJ2-5; a weak D match, TRBD1 (5 bases). Trimming stripped 4 bases from V and 1 base from J, with 11 bases between. The CDR3 covers 14 residues. Germline lookup yields CDR1 SGHRS and CDR2 YFSETQ.

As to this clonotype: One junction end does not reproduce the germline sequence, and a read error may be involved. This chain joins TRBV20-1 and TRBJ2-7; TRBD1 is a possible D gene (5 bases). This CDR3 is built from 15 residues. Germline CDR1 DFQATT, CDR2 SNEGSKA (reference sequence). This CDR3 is CGAGTLQETSYEQYF. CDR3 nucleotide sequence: TGCGGTGCTGGTACCCTACAGGAGACCTCCTACGAGCAGTACTTC.

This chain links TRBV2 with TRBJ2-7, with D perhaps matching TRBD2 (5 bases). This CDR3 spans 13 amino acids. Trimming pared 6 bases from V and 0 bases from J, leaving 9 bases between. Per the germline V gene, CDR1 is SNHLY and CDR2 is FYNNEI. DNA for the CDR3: TGTGCCAGCAGAGGCGGGTACTCCTACGAGCAGTACTTC. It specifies CASRGGYSYEQYF.

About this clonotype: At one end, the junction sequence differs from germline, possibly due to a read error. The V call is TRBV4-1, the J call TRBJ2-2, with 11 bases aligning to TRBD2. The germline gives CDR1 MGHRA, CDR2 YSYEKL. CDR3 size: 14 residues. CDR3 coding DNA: TGCGCCAGCAGCATAGCGGGGGGGGACCGGGAGCTGCTTTTT. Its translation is CASSIAGGDRELLF.

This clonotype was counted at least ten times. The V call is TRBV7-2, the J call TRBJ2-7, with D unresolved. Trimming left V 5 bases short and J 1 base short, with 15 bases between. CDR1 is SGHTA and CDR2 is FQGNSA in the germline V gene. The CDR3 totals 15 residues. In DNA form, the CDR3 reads TGTGCCAGCAGCCTACCCGGAGATGGGTCCTACGAGCAGTACTTC. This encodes CASSLPGDGSYEQYF.

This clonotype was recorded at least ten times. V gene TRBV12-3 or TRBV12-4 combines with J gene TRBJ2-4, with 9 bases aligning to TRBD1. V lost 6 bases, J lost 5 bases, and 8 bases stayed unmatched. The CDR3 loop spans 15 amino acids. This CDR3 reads CASRTAGQGQNIQYF. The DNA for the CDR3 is TGTGCCAGCAGGACAGCGGGACAGGGACAAAACATTCAGTACTTC.

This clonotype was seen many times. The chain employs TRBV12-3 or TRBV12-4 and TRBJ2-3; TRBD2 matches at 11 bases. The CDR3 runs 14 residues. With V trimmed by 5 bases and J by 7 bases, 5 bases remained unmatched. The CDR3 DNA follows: TGTGCCAGCAGTATACTAGCGGGGGCGAATACGCAGTATTTT. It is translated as CASSILAGANTQYF.

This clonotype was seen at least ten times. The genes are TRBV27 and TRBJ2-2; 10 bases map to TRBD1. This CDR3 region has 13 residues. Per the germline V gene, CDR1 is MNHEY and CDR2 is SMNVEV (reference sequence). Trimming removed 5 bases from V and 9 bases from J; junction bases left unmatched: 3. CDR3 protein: CASSIDRGRELFF. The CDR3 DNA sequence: TGTGCCAGCAGTATCGACAGGGGGCGGGAGCTGTTTTTT.

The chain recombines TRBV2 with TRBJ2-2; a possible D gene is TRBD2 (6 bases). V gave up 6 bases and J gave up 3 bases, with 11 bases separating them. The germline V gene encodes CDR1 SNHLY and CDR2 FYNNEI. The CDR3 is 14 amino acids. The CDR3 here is CASREGPDTGELFF. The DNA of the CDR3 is TGTGCCAGCAGGGAGGGGCCGGACACCGGGGAGCTGTTTTTT.

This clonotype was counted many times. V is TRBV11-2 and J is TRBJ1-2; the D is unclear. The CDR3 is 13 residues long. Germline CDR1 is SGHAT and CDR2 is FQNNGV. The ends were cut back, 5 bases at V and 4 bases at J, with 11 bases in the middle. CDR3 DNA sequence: TGTGCCAGCAGCCAGCGGCAGACCTATGGCTACACCTTC. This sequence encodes CASSQRQTYGYTF.

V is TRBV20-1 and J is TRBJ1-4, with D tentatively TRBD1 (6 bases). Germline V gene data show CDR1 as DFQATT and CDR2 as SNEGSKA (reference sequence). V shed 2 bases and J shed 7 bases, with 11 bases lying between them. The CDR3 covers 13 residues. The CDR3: CSARQGMGEKLFF. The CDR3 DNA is TGCAGTGCTAGACAGGGGATGGGTGAAAAACTGTTTTTT.

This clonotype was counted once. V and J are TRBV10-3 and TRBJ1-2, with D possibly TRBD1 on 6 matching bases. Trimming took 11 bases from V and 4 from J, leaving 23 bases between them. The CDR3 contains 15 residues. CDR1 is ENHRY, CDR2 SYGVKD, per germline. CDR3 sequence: CAVGQLRDAVYGYTF. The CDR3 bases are TGTGCCGTTGGACAGTTGAGGGACGCTGTCTATGGCTACACCTTC.

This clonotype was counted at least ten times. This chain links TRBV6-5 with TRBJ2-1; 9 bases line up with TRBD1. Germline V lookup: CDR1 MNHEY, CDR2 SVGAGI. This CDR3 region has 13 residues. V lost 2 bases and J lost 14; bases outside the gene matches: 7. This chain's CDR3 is CASSYGGDRAKFF. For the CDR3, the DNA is TGTGCCAGCAGTTACGGTGGGGACAGGGCAAAGTTCTTC.

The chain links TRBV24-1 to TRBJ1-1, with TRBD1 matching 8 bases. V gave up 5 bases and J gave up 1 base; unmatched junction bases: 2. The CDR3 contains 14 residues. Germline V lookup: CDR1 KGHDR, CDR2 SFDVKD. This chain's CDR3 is CATSVGTGNTEAFF. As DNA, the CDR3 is TGTGCCACCAGTGTTGGGACAGGGAACACTGAAGCTTTCTTT.

CDR3 DNA: TGCAGTGCTGCCCCCGGACTAGCGGGAGCCCAAGAGACCCAGTACTTC. This codes for CSAAPGLAGAQETQYF. This rearrangement joins TRBV20-1 to TRBJ2-5; 13 bases are a match to TRBD2. With V trimmed by 5 bases and J by 1 base, 7 bases remained unmatched. The length of the CDR3 is 16 residues. CDR1 DFQATT and CDR2 SNEGSKA come from the germline V gene (reference sequence).

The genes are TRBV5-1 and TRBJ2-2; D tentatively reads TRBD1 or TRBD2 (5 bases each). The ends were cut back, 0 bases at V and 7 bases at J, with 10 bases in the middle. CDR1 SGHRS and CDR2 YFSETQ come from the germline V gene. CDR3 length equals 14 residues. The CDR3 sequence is CASSLVGVSGELFF. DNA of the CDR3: TGCGCCAGCAGCTTGGTGGGGGTTAGCGGGGAGCTGTTTTTT.

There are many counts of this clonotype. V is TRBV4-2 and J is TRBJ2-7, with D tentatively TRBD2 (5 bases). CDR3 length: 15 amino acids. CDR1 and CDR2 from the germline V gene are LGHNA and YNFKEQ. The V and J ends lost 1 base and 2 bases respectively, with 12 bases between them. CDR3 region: CASSQAVEGPYEQYF. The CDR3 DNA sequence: TGTGCCAGCAGCCAAGCCGTAGAGGGCCCCTACGAGCAGTACTTC.

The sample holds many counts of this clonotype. The CDR3 nucleotides read TGTGCCAGCAGCCAACCCCCAGGGCCAGATACGCAGTATTTT. Translation gives CASSQPPGPDTQYF. The V gene is TRBV4-2, the J gene TRBJ2-3, with D perhaps TRBD1 (5 bases). The CDR3 covers 14 residues. Between the trimmed V and J ends, which lost 2 bases and 4 bases, there was a span of 10 bases. CDR1 is LGHNA and CDR2 is YNFKEQ in the germline V gene.